This TCR beta chain was retrieved from a study of cytomegalovirus exposure and HLA in healthy donors. The study, taken as a whole, reports: DRB1 had the most TCR associations and HLA-C the fewest, a later analysis found, with rates varying by HLA locus. A later analysis reportedly identified an Asian-associated ancestry cluster as carrying fewer N-insertions than the 666-donor mean. Despite most TCR sequences being rare, some public TCRs occurred in many donors.

From germline, CDR1 is MNHNS and CDR2 SASEGT. The CDR3 loop spans 14 amino acids. J gave up 2 bases and V 6 bases, and 1 base lay outside the gene matches. The PCR made use of 60 Vbeta and 13 Jbeta primers. Sequencing used immunoSEQ multiplex PCR; TCRdb keeps in-frame clones, though not all of them. This sample carries fewer than 250,000 clones, about three quarters of them seen once, and the ten largest clones take over 2%. Comments on this clone: The target antigen is unknown.

This clonotype originated in a woman aged 30 to 39 in good health and CMV-seropositive. V gene TRBV6-1 combines with J gene TRBJ2-7; 13 positions agree with TRBD2. Input material: PBMCs. CDR3 amino acids: CASRGTSGTYEQYF. CDR3 sequence (DNA): TGTGCCAGCAGGGGGACTAGCGGGACCTACGAGCAGTACTTC.